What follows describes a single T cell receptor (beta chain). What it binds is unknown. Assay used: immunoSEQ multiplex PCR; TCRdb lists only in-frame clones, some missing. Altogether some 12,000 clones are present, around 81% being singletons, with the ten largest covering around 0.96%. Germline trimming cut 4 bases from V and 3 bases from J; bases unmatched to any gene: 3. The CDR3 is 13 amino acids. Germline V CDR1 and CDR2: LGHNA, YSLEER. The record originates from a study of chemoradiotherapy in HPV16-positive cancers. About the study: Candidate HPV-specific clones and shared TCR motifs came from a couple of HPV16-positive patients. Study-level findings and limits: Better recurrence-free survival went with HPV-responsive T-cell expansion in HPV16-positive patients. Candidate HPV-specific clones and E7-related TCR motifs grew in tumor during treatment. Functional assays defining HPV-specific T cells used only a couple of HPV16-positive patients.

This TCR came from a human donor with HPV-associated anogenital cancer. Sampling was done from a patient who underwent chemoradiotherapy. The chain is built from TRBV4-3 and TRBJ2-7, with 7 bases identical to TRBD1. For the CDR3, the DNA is TGCGCCAGCAGCCCCGGGACAGACTACGAGCAGTACTTC. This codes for CASSPGTDYEQYF.